The clone carrying this TCR beta chain appeared a few times. This specimen belongs to a study of T-cell reconstitution after alpha-beta-depleted transplantation in children. The TCRbeta library incorporated unique molecular identifiers. Using its own MiXCR run on the PCR reads, TCRdb lists one record per CDR3 protein. This sample carries a few hundred thousand distinct CDR3 sequences, 18% of them seen once, and the ten largest clones take about 3.1%. This CDR3 is 13 amino acids long. V gave up 3 bases and J gave up 6 bases, with 11 bases separating them. Per germline, CDR1 SGHVS and CDR2 FQNEAQ. The chain is built from TRBV7-8 and TRBJ1-2, with D possibly matching TRBD1 (5 bases). The clonotype comes from a human donor who donated a stem cell graft to a child with acute lymphoblastic leukemia. The material sequenced was PBMCs from the stem cell graft donor, taken from the stem cell graft. CDR3 amino acids: CASSLTVRHGYTF. The DNA for the CDR3 is TGTGCCAGCAGCTTGACAGTGAGGCATGGCTACACCTTC.